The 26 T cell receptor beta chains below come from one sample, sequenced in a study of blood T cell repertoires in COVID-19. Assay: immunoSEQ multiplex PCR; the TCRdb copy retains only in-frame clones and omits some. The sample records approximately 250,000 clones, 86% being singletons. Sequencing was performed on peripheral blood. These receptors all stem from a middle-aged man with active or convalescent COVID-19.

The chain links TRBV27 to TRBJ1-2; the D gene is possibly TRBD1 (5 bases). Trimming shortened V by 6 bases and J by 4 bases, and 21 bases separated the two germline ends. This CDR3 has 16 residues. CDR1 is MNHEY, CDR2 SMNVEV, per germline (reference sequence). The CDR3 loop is CASSRKTDPRAYGYTF. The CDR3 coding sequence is TGTGCCAGCAGCCGGAAGACAGACCCACGGGCCTATGGCTACACCTTC.

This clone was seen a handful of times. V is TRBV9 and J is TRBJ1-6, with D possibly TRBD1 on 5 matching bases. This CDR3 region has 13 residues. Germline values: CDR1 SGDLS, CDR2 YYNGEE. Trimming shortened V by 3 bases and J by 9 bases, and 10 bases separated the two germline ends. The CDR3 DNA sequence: TGTGCCAGCAGCGCCGACAGTACTTCACCCCTCCACTTT. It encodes CASSADSTSPLHF.

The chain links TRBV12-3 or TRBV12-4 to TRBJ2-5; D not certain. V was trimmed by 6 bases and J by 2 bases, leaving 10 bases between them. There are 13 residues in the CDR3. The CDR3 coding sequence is TGTGCCAGCAGCCTCGACTGGCAAGAGACCCAGTACTTC. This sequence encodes CASSLDWQETQYF.

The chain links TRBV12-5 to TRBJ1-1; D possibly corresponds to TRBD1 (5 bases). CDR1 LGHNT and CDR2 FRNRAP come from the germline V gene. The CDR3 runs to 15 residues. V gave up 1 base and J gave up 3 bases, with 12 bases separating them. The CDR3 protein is CASGLDRGRDTEAFF. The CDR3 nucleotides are TGTGCTAGTGGTTTGGACCGGGGGAGGGACACTGAAGCTTTCTTT.

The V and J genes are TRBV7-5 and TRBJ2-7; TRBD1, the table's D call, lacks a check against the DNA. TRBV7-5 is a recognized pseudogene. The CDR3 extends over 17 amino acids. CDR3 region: CVRSLAYDRDRGPFGHF. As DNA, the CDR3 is TGTGTCAGAAGCTTAGCCTACGACCGGGACAGGGGGCCATTCGGCCACTTC.

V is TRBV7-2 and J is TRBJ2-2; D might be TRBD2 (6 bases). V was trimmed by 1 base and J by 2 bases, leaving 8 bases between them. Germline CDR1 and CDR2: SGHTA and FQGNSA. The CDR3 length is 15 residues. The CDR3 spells CASSLGTTNTGELFF. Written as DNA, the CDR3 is TGTGCCAGCAGCTTAGGGACTACCAACACCGGGGAGCTGTTTTTT.

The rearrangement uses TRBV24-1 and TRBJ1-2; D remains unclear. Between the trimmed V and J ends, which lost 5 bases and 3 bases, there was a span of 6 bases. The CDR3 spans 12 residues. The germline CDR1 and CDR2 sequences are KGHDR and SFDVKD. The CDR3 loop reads CATSGGDYGYTF. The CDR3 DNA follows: TGTGCCACCAGTGGGGGAGACTATGGCTACACCTTC.

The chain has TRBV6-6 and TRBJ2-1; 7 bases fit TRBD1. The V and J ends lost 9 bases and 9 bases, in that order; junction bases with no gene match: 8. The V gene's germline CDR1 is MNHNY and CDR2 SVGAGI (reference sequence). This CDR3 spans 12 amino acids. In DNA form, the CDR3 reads TGTGCCAGTTCCACAGGGGTTAGTGAGCAGTTCTTC. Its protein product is CASSTGVSEQFF.

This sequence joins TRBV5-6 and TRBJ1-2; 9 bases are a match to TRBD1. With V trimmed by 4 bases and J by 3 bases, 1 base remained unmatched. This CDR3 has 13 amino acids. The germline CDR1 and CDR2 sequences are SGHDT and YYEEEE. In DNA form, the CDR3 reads TGTGCCAGCAGCCGGGACAGGGACTATGGCTACACCTTC. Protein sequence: CASSRDRDYGYTF.

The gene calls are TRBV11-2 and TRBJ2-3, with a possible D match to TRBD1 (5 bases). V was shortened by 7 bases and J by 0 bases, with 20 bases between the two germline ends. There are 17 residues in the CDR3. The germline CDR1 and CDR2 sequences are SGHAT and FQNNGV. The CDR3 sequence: CASNLGVAAGSTDTQYF. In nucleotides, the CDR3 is TGTGCCAGCAACCTAGGGGTGGCCGCTGGCAGCACAGATACGCAGTATTTT.

CDR3 loop: CASSPLRDTGELFF. Here the CDR3 DNA reads TGTGCCAGCTCACCACTCAGGGACACCGGGGAGCTGTTTTTT. The gene calls are TRBV18 and TRBJ2-2; possibly TRBD1 for D (5 bases). Trimming shortened V by 1 base and J by 3 bases, and 6 bases separated the two germline ends. Germline CDR1 KGHSH, CDR2 LQKENI. The CDR3 is 14 amino acids.

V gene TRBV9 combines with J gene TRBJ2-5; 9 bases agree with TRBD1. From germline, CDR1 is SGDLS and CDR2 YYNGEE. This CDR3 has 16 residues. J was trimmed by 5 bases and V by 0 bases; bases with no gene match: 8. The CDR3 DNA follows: TGTGCCAGCAGCGTAGCGGGGACAGGGAGGTATGAGACCCAGTACTTC. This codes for CASSVAGTGRYETQYF.

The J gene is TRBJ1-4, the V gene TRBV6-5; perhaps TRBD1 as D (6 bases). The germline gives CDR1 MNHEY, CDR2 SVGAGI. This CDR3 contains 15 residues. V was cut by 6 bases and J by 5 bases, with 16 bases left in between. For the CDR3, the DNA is TGTGCCAGCAGGAACAGGGAGTGGCAGAATGAAAAACTGTTTTTT. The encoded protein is CASRNREWQNEKLFF.

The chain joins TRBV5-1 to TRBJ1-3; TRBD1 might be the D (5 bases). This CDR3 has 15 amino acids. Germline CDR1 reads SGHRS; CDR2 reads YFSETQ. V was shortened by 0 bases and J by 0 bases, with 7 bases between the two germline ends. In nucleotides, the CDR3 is TGCGCCAGCAGCTTGGAACAGGTCTCTGGAAACACCATATATTTT. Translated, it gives CASSLEQVSGNTIYF.

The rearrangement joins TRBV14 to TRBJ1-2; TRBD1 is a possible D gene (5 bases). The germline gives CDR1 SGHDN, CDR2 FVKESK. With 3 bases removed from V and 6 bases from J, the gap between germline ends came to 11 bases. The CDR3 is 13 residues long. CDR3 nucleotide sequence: TGTGCCAGCAGCCAGGGACTACTACATGGCTACACCTTC. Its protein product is CASSQGLLHGYTF.

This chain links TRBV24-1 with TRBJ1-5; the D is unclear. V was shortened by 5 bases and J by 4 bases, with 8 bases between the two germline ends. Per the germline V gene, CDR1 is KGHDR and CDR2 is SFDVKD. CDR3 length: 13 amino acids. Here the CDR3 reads CATSGGRNQPQHF. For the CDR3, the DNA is TGTGCCACCAGTGGAGGGCGGAATCAGCCCCAGCATTTT.

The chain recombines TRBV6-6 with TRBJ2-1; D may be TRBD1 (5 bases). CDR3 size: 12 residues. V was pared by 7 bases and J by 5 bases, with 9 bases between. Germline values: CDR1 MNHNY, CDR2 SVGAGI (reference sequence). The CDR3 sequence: CASNIQDNEQFF. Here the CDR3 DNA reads TGTGCCAGCAATATACAGGACAATGAGCAGTTCTTC.

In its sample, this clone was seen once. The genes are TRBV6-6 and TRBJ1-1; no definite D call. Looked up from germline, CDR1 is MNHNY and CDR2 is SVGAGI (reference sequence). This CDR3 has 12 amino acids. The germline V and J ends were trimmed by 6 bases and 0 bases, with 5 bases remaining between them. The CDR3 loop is CASRSLNTEAFF. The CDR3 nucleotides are TGTGCCAGCAGGTCCTTGAACACTGAAGCTTTCTTT.

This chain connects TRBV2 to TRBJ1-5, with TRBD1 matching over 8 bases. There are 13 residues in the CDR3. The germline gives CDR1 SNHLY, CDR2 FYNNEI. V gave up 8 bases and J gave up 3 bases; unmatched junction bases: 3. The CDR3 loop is CASRQGNNQPQHF. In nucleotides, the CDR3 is TGTGCCAGCCGACAGGGGAACAATCAGCCCCAGCATTTT.

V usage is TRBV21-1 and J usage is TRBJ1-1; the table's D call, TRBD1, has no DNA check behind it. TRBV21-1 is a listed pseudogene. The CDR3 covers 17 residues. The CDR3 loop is CASTKTMRQGGLTEAFF. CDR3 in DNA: TGTGCCAGCACAAAAACTATGCGGCAAGGGGGCTTGACTGAAGCTTTCTTT.

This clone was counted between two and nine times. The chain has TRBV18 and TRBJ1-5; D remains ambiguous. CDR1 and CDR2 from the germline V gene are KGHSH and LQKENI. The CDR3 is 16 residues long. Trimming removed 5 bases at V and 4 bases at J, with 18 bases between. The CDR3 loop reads CASSSGRGRVNQPQHF. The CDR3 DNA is TGTGCCAGCTCATCCGGGAGAGGGCGAGTGAATCAGCCCCAGCATTTT.

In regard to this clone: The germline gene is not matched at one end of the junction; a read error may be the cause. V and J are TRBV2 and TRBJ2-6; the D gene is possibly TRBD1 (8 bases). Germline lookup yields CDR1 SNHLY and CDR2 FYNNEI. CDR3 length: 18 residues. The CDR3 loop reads CASTGGQGGQLWGQRPDF. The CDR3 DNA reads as TGTGCCAGCACCGGAGGACAGGGAGGGCAACTCTGGGGCCAACGTCCTGACTTC.

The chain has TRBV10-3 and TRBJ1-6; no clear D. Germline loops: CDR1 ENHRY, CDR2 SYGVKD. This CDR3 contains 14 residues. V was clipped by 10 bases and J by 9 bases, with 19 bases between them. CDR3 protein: CASSEGPSASPLHF. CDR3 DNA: TGTGCCAGCTCCGAGGGCCCTTCGGCTTCACCCCTCCACTTT.

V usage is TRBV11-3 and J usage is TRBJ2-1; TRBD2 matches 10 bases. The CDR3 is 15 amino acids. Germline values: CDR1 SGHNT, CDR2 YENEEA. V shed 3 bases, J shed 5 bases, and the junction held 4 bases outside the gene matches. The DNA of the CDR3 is TGTGCCAGCAGCTTCGAGCGGGAGGGTGACAATGAGCAGTTCTTC. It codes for CASSFEREGDNEQFF.

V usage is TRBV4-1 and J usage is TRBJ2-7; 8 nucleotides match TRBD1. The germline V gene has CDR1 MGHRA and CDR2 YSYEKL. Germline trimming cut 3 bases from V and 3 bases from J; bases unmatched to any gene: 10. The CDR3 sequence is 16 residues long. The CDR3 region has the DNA TGCGCCAGCAGCCAGGGGGACACAGGGGGAGACTACGAGCAGTACTTC. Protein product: CASSQGDTGGDYEQYF.

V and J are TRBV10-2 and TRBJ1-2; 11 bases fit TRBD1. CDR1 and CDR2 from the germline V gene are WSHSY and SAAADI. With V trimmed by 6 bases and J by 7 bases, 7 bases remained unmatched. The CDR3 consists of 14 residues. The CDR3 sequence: CASSPGQGVGGYTF. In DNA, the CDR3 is TGCGCCAGCAGCCCGGGACAGGGGGTTGGTGGCTACACCTTC.